Following are 29 T cell receptor beta chains from one sample sequenced in a study of molecular identifiers for immune sequencing clone quantification. Via MiXCR, TCRdb re-called the PCR reads, giving one row per CDR3 protein. The table records 490,000 or so distinct CDR3 sequences, around 23% of them present only once. Sequencing input: naive CD8+ T cells from blood, with Jurkat cell RNA spiked in. Subset: FACS-sorted CD8+CD4-CCR7+CD45RA+ naive T cells. The source of these receptors is a human donor in good health. Some libraries in this study had Jurkat cell RNA spiked in.

The DNA of the CDR3 is TGTGCCGGGCTATCAAAGGGCGAGCAGTACTTC. This codes for CAGLSKGEQYF. The chain is built from TRBV3-2 and TRBJ2-7. TRBV3-2 is a documented pseudogene. CDR3 length equals 11 residues.

A remark on this clonotype: An end of the junction does not agree with germline; a read error may underlie this. The chain combines TRBV28 with TRBJ1-5; D ambiguous. The V gene's germline CDR1 is MDHEN and CDR2 SYDVKM. There are 13 residues in the CDR3. CDR3 in DNA: TGTGCCAGCGGTTTCACCGGCAATCAGCCCCAGCATTTT. Its protein is CASGFTGNQPQHF.

The rearrangement joins TRBV7-3 to TRBJ2-1; D unclear. There are 14 residues in the CDR3. Trimming left V 2 bases short and J 5 bases short, with 10 bases between. The germline V gene encodes CDR1 SGHTA and CDR2 FQGTGA. The DNA for the CDR3 is TGTGCCAGCAGCTTAGGTCGGAACGACAATGAGCAGTTCTTC. It specifies CASSLGRNDNEQFF.

The CDR3 loop is CASSMTSGRPYEQYF. For the CDR3, the DNA is TGTGCCAGTAGTATGACTAGCGGGAGACCCTACGAGCAGTACTTC. The V and J genes are TRBV19 and TRBJ2-7; 12 nucleotides match TRBD2. V was clipped by 3 bases and J by 2 bases; unmatched bases: 2. CDR3 length equals 15 residues. The germline V gene has CDR1 LNHDA and CDR2 SQIVND (reference sequence). Looking up the rest from reference TRBV19 and TRBJ2-7 gives the full variable domain: DGGITQSPKYLFRKEGQNVTLSCEQNLNHDAMYWYRQDPGQGLRLIYYSQIVNDFQKGDIAEGYSVSREKKESFPLTVTSAQKNPTAFYLCASSMTSGRPYEQYFGPGTRLTVT.

This clonotype was seen only a few times. V usage is TRBV12-3 or TRBV12-4 and J usage is TRBJ2-3; 7 bases align to TRBD2. V lost 4 bases, J lost 4 bases, and 20 bases stayed unmatched. The CDR3 is 19 residues long. For the CDR3, the DNA is TGTGCCAGCAGTTCGCCACCCGAGGGTGTCGGGAGGTTCTCAGATACGCAGTATTTT. Protein product: CASSSPPEGVGRFSDTQYF.

This clonotype was seen more than once but under ten times. The rearrangement joins TRBV4-2 to TRBJ2-7, with 7 bases identical to TRBD2. Unmatched junction bases numbered 5, after V lost 0 bases and J lost 3 bases. CDR1 and CDR2 (germline): LGHNA, YNFKEQ. The CDR3 has 15 amino acids. CDR3: CASSQDSGGYYEQYF. CDR3 bases: TGTGCCAGCAGCCAAGATTCGGGGGGATACTACGAGCAGTACTTC.

On this clonotype: The junction differs from germline at one of its ends, possibly a read error. The chain carries TRBV27 and TRBJ2-5; D gene uncertain. The CDR3 runs 14 residues. Germline CDR1 reads MNHEY; CDR2 reads SMNVEV (reference sequence). CDR3 nucleotides: TGTGCCAGCAGACCCCCAGACGTCCAAGGGACCCAGTACTTC. Its protein product is CASRPPDVQGTQYF.

The V and J genes are TRBV24-1 and TRBJ2-2; 11 bases fit TRBD2. CDR1 is KGHDR and CDR2 is SFDVKD in the germline V gene. Trimming cost V 5 bases and J 4 bases; bases outside gene matches: 5. The CDR3 is 16 amino acids. CDR3 coding DNA: TGTGCCACCAGTGCCATAGCGGGAGGGGTCACCGGGGAGCTGTTTTTT. This translates into CATSAIAGGVTGELFF.

Points on this clonotype: One end of the junction fails to match germline, which may point to a read error. The chain recombines TRBV10-2 with TRBJ2-1, with 11 bases lining up with TRBD2. CDR1 WSHSY and CDR2 SAAADI come from the germline V gene. This CDR3 is built from 16 residues. This CDR3 is CARSDISGGANNEPFF. The DNA of the CDR3 is TGCGCCCGCAGTGATATTAGCGGGGGGGCTAACAATGAGCCGTTCTTC.

With respect to this clonotype: At one end the junction does not follow the germline gene, possibly because of a read error. V is TRBV11-2 and J is TRBJ2-7; D uncertain. The CDR3 is 12 amino acids. Germline V gives CDR1 SGHAT, CDR2 FQNNGV. Written as DNA, the CDR3 is TGTGCCGGCAGCCTAACGGTTGCAGAGCAGTACTTC. Its translation: CAGSLTVAEQYF.

V usage is TRBV6-5 and J usage is TRBJ2-1; D ambiguous. The CDR3 covers 13 residues. Trimming shortened V by 6 bases and J by 15 bases, and 21 bases separated the two germline ends. Germline V gene data show CDR1 as MNHEY and CDR2 as SVGAGI. As DNA, the CDR3 is TGTGCCAGCAGCTCAACGCAGGTCCAAAGGCGGTTCTTC. It yields the protein CASSSTQVQRRFF.

The V call is TRBV4-3, the J call TRBJ2-7; D is undetermined. Germline assignment: CDR1 LGHNA and CDR2 YSLEER. V shed 4 bases and J shed 2 bases, with 12 bases lying between them. This CDR3 spans 14 amino acids. CDR3 loop: CASSRSMGTYEQYF. The CDR3 DNA is TGCGCCAGCAGCCGTAGCATGGGGACCTACGAGCAGTACTTC.

There are many counts of this clonotype. The rearrangement uses TRBV12-5 and TRBJ1-1, with D unclear. V lost 7 bases to trimming and J lost 4 bases, with 13 bases between them. CDR3 length equals 13 residues. The V gene's germline CDR1 is LGHNT and CDR2 FRNRAP. CDR3 in DNA: TGTGCTAGTGCTGGATTGCGGTCCACTGAAGCTTTCTTT. As protein: CASAGLRSTEAFF.

In this sample, this clonotype turned up many times. This chain connects TRBV7-6 to TRBJ1-5; unclear D gene. V gave up 5 bases and J gave up 5 bases, with 7 bases separating them. The germline CDR1 and CDR2 sequences are SGHVS and FNYEAQ. The CDR3 is made up of 12 amino acids. CDR3 bases: TGTGCCAGCAGCCCACCGGATCAGCCCCAGCATTTT. Translating gives CASSPPDQPQHF.

This clonotype was recorded at least ten times. This chain joins TRBV7-9 and TRBJ1-5; D may be TRBD1 (5 bases). Trimming left V 4 bases short and J 2 bases short, with 12 bases between. From germline, CDR1 is SEHNR and CDR2 FQNEAQ (reference sequence). CDR3 length equals 15 residues. CDR3 amino acids: CASSSQGVGNQPQHF. In DNA form, the CDR3 reads TGTGCCAGCAGCTCCCAGGGAGTTGGCAATCAGCCCCAGCATTTT. Full variable domain (remainder filled in from reference TRBV7-9 and TRBJ1-5): DTGVSQNPRHKITKRGQNVTFRCDPISEHNRLYWYRQTLGQGPEFLTYFQNEAQLEKSRLLSDRFSAERPKGSFSTLEIQRTEQGDSAMYLCASSSQGVGNQPQHFGDGTRLSIL.

There are many counts of this clonotype. This sequence joins TRBV13 and TRBJ1-1; tentatively, D is TRBD1 (6 bases). CDR3 size: 15 residues. The germline V and J ends were trimmed by 5 bases and 0 bases, with 13 bases remaining between them. The germline CDR1 and CDR2 sequences are PRHDT and FYEKMQ (reference sequence). Here the CDR3 DNA reads TGTGCCAGCAGCCCTCAGACAGGTATGAACACTGAAGCTTTCTTT. It is translated as CASSPQTGMNTEAFF.

This clonotype was counted at least ten times. V is TRBV2 and J is TRBJ1-4, with D maybe TRBD1 (5 bases). The V gene's germline CDR1 is SNHLY and CDR2 FYNNEI. The CDR3 contains 15 residues. V lost 6 bases to trimming and J lost 8 bases, with 19 bases between them. CDR3 nucleotides: TGTGCCAGCAGCCTAGATGGGGCACTCGAAGAAAAACTGTTTTTT. Translating it yields CASSLDGALEEKLFF.

At least ten counts were recorded for this clonotype. The gene calls are TRBV7-6 and TRBJ2-3; possibly TRBD2 for D (6 bases). V was trimmed by 4 bases and J by 6 bases, leaving 14 bases between them. The length of the CDR3 is 14 residues. Germline V gives CDR1 SGHVS, CDR2 FNYEAQ. The CDR3 spells CASSSGLSRDTQYF. For the CDR3, the DNA is TGTGCCAGCAGCTCAGGACTATCCCGGGATACGCAGTATTTT.

The chain combines TRBV7-8 with TRBJ2-1; the D is unclear. This CDR3 has 20 residues. V dropped 3 bases and J dropped 5 bases, with 29 bases sitting between them. The germline gives CDR1 SGHVS, CDR2 FQNEAQ. The CDR3 region has the DNA TGTGCCAGCAGCTTTGCTCTCGCACCTTCCCGTTACGAGAGAGACAATGAGCAGTTCTTC. It codes for CASSFALAPSRYERDNEQFF. The full variable domain, completed using reference TRBV7-8 and TRBJ2-1, is GAGVSQSPRYKVAKRGQDVALRCDPISGHVSLFWYQQALGQGPEFLTYFQNEAQLDKSGLPSDRFFAERPEGSVSTLKIQRTQQEDSAVYLCASSFALAPSRYERDNEQFFGPGTRLTVL.

The J gene is TRBJ2-5, the V gene TRBV20-1, with 7 bases lining up with TRBD1. This CDR3 contains 18 residues. V lost 0 bases, J lost 0 bases, and 13 bases stayed unmatched. Per germline, CDR1 DFQATT and CDR2 SNEGSKA (reference sequence). CDR3 coding DNA: TGCAGTGCTAGAGACCTGGACAGGCCGAGGGGGCACCAAGAGACCCAGTACTTC. It is translated as CSARDLDRPRGHQETQYF.

The V call is TRBV5-6, the J call TRBJ2-3; D is uncertain. The CDR3 is 16 residues long. V lost 2 bases and J lost 0, with 13 bases in between. The V gene's germline CDR1 is SGHDT and CDR2 YYEEEE. This chain's CDR3 is CASSFGPIPSTDTQYF. CDR3 in DNA: TGTGCCAGCAGCTTTGGACCGATCCCTAGCACAGATACGCAGTATTTT.

This clonotype appeared many times. The V call is TRBV5-4, the J call TRBJ1-2; possible D gene TRBD1, 5 bases. Per germline, CDR1 SGHNT and CDR2 YYREEE (reference sequence). V dropped 2 bases and J dropped 6 bases, with 14 bases sitting between them. This CDR3 is 14 amino acids long. The CDR3: CASSLTPGPDGYTF. DNA for the CDR3: TGTGCCAGCAGCTTAACTCCGGGGCCCGATGGCTACACCTTC.

This clonotype was recorded at least ten times. The genes are TRBV19 and TRBJ2-2, with D unclear. Per the germline V gene, CDR1 is LNHDA and CDR2 is SQIVND (reference sequence). The V end was cut by 6 bases, the J end by 6 bases, with 8 bases between. The CDR3 loop spans 12 amino acids. The CDR3 loop is CASRVYSGELFF. CDR3 nucleotides: TGTGCCAGTAGGGTCTATTCCGGGGAGCTGTTTTTT.

In regard to this clonotype: Likely a read error: the CDR3 ends without its conserved phenylalanine or tryptophan. This chain links TRBV12-3 or TRBV12-4 with TRBJ2-7, with 10 bases identical to TRBD1. This CDR3 contains 13 residues. V dropped 6 bases and J dropped 5; count of bases not matched to a gene: 4. CDR3 nucleotide sequence: TGTGCCAGCAGCTGGACAGGGGGGAACGAGCAGTACCTC. It codes for CASSWTGGNEQYL.

This clonotype was detected many times. The V gene is TRBV28, the J gene TRBJ1-4; 9 bases fit TRBD1. The CDR3 loop spans 13 amino acids. CDR1 is MDHEN, CDR2 SYDVKM, per germline. J lost 6 bases, V lost 5 bases, and 1 base had no gene match. The CDR3 sequence: CASSTGGDEKLFF. The CDR3 DNA follows: TGTGCCAGCAGTACAGGGGGCGATGAAAAACTGTTTTTT.

This clonotype was counted a few times. V usage is TRBV10-2 and J usage is TRBJ2-3; 13 bases are a match to TRBD2. This CDR3 has 17 residues. Germline V gene data show CDR1 as WSHSY and CDR2 as SAAADI. V dropped 4 bases and J dropped 4; count of bases not matched to a gene: 8. Written as DNA, the CDR3 is TGCGCCAGCAGTGTCCTCGGACTAGCGGGAGCCGCAGATACGCAGTATTTT. Translating gives CASSVLGLAGAADTQYF.

V usage is TRBV20-1 and J usage is TRBJ2-5; no reliable D call. CDR3 length equals 13 residues. From germline, CDR1 is DFQATT and CDR2 SNEGSKA (reference sequence). Trimming stripped 0 bases from V and 0 bases from J, with 5 bases between. This CDR3 reads CSAREVYQETQYF. CDR3 nucleotides: TGCAGTGCTAGAGAGGTCTACCAAGAGACCCAGTACTTC.

This rearrangement joins TRBV1 to TRBJ2-3. TRBV1 is assigned pseudogene status. The CDR3 sequence is 14 residues long. CDR3 sequence (DNA): TGCACCAGCAGTCGATTAAGGGGCACAGATACGCAGTATTTT. It specifies CTSSRLRGTDTQYF.

This clonotype was picked up a small number of times. The chain recombines TRBV6-2 or TRBV6-3 with TRBJ2-7; 9 bases are a match to TRBD2. This CDR3 region has 17 residues. Germline V gives CDR1 MNHEY, CDR2 SVGEGT. V shed 2 bases and J 2 bases; nucleotides not matched to a gene: 10. The CDR3 nucleotides read TGTGCCAGCAGTTACCCACGGGTAGCGGGGGAGACCTACGAGCAGTACTTC. This sequence encodes CASSYPRVAGETYEQYF.